This is a list of T cell receptor beta chains from one sample in a study of identical twins. Using its own MiXCR run on the 5' RACE reads, TCRdb lists one record per CDR3 protein. The sample holds 230,000 or so distinct CDR3 sequences, about 8.5% seen once. This same sample was also taken into another study, of yellow fever vaccine responses in identical twins.

The sample was CD8+ T cells sorted from blood. The receptors were sampled from a woman aged 18 to 35 in good health. Each CDR3 is given with its conserved first and last residue. A D gene is named only where the DNA matches it firmly. Clone sizes are given selectively: once, few, many, or a class where the clone is expanded.

abundance	j_gene	v_gene	d_gene	CDR3nt	CDR3aa
NA	TRBJ2-3	TRBV20-1	TRBD2	TGCAGTGCTGGACCTAGCGGGGGGCGCAGGGTAACAGATACGCAGTATTTT	CSAGPSGGRRVTDTQYF
few	TRBJ2-3	TRBV28	NA	TGTGCCAGCAGTTTCGGCCCCACTAGTAGCACAGATACGCAGTATTTT	CASSFGPTSSTDTQYF
few	TRBJ2-1	TRBV7-2	TRBD2	TGTGCCAGCAGCTCGGGACTAAACAATGAGCAGTTCTTC	CASSSGLNNEQFF
NA	TRBJ1-5	TRBV28	TRBD1	TGTGCCAGCAGTTTCACGGACAGGGTGGGTCAGCCCCAGCATTTT	CASSFTDRVGQPQHF
NA	TRBJ2-7	TRBV7-9	NA	TGTGCCAGCAGCCCCCGGACTTCCTACGAGCAGTACTTC	CASSPRTSYEQYF
many	TRBJ2-5	TRBV29-1	NA	TGCAGCGTTGTAGGCACCCTCCAAGGGCAAGAGACCCAGTACTTC	CSVVGTLQGQETQYF
many	TRBJ2-7	TRBV10-3	NA	TGTGCCATCAGTCTGACTCCGGGGGACAGAAACCCCTGGCCTATAGAGCAGTACTTC	CAISLTPGDRNPWPIEQYF
few	TRBJ1-1	TRBV7-9	NA	TGTGCCAGCAGCCCAGCACTGGGAGGGCACACTGAAGCTTTCTTT	CASSPALGGHTEAFF
NA	TRBJ2-3	TRBV11-2	TRBD2	TGTGCCAGCAGCACTCAACTCGGACTAGCGGGGGATACGCAGTATTTT	CASSTQLGLAGDTQYF
NA	TRBJ2-6	TRBV25-1	TRBD2	TGTGCCAGCAGTGGGGGGGGAGGGCCTGGGGCCAACGTCCTGACTTTC	CASSGGGGPGANVLTF
many	TRBJ2-3	TRBV4-1	NA	TGCGCCAGCAGCCAAGATTCGGGGGGCGGTACGCAGTATTTT	CASSQDSGGGTQYF
NA	TRBJ2-1	TRBV27	TRBD2	TGTGCCAGCAGTATACGACTAGCATTCGATGAGCAGTTCTTC	CASSIRLAFDEQFF
many	TRBJ2-3	TRBV6-5	TRBD2	TGTGCCAGCAGTTACGGGACTAGCGGCACAGATACGCAGTATTTT	CASSYGTSGTDTQYF
many	TRBJ1-1	TRBV28	TRBD1	TGTGCCAGCAGTGCCCTCAGACAGGGGGTCCAGAACACTGAAGCTTTCTTT	CASSALRQGVQNTEAFF
few	TRBJ2-2	TRBV11-2	TRBD2	TGTGCCAGCAGCTTAAATCGGCTAGCGGGCTTCACCGGGGAGCTGTTTTTT	CASSLNRLAGFTGELFF
many	TRBJ2-1	TRBV7-9	NA	TGTGCCAGCAGCTTAGTTGGCGGGGTTGAGCAGTTCTTC	CASSLVGGVEQFF
many	TRBJ2-1	TRBV4-3	NA	TGCGCCAGCAGCCAAGAGTCTGGGGGGTCCTACAATGAGCAGTTCTTC	CASSQESGGSYNEQFF
few	TRBJ2-2	TRBV20-1	TRBD2	TGCAGTGCTAGCGCTAGCGGCCCACTGAACACCGGGGAGCTGTTTTTT	CSASASGPLNTGELFF
many	TRBJ2-2	TRBV29-1	NA	TGCAGCGTTGTAGACACTAACACCGGGGAGCTGTTTTTT	CSVVDTNTGELFF
few	TRBJ1-2	TRBV7-2	TRBD1	TGTGCCAGCAGCTTAGCGTCTCAGGGGGGACTCTATGGCTACACCTTC	CASSLASQGGLYGYTF
many	TRBJ2-6	TRBV28	NA	TGTGCCAGCACCCTCACTGGTGGGGCCAACGTCCTGACTTTC	CASTLTGGANVLTF
many	TRBJ1-1	TRBV27	NA	TGTGCCAGCAGTTCCTATGGGACTGAAGCTTTCTTT	CASSSYGTEAFF
NA	TRBJ2-2	TRBV12-3/TRBV12-4	NA	TGTGCCAGCAGCCAGCAGATAGGGGAAAACACCGGGGAGCTGTTTTTT	CASSQQIGENTGELFF
NA	TRBJ2-5	TRBV7-9	NA	TGTGCCAGCAGCTTATCGTCGGGGGCAGAGACCCAGTACTTC	CASSLSSGAETQYF
NA	TRBJ2-7	TRBV29-1	TRBD2	TGCAGCGTTGGTCTAGCGGGAGGGCCTCCACAAAAGTACGAGCAGTACTTC	CSVGLAGGPPQKYEQYF
many	TRBJ2-1	TRBV29-1	NA	TGCAGCGTTGAAGATCTGGGCGGAGCGGCCAATGAGCAGTTCTTC	CSVEDLGGAANEQFF
many	TRBJ2-1	TRBV12-3/TRBV12-4	TRBD2	TGTGCCAGCAGTCCGGGACTAGCGGTTGTGGAGCAGTTCTTC	CASSPGLAVVEQFF
few	TRBJ2-7	TRBV5-1	TRBD2	TGCGCCAGCAGCGTACTAGCGGGGGGAACCTACGAGCAGTACTTC	CASSVLAGGTYEQYF
NA	TRBJ2-1	TRBV3-1	NA	TGTGCCAGCAGCCCGGATCAATCGGCCAGCTCCTACAATGAGCAGTTCTTC	CASSPDQSASSYNEQFF
many	TRBJ2-7	TRBV27	NA	TGTGCCAGCAGTTTAGGGGACTCCTACGAGCAGTACTTC	CASSLGDSYEQYF
NA	TRBJ2-5	TRBV29-1	TRBD1	TGCAGCGTTGTTCGGCAGGGGGAGAGTTACTTC	CSVVRQGESYF
many	TRBJ1-1	TRBV29-1	NA	TGCAGCGTGACTTCGAGGTCTACTGAAGCTTTCTTT	CSVTSRSTEAFF
few	TRBJ2-7	TRBV28	NA	TGTGCCAGCAGCCGAGGGGGCTCCTACGAGCAGTACTTC	CASSRGGSYEQYF
few	TRBJ1-1	TRBV11-1	NA	TGTGCCAGCATCCCCGGGGAGAACACTGAAGCTTTCTTT	CASIPGENTEAFF
NA	TRBJ2-7	TRBV27	NA	TGTGCCAGCAGTTCGGACGGCTACGAGCAGTACTTC	CASSSDGYEQYF
many	TRBJ2-7	TRBV27	TRBD2	TGCGCCAGCAGCTTGGCGGGAGCGTACGAGCAGTACTTC	CASSLAGAYEQYF
NA	TRBJ2-5	TRBV6-1	TRBD1	TGTGCCAGCACCCCGGGGGACAGGGTGCGGGAGACCCAGTACTTC	CASTPGDRVRETQYF
NA	TRBJ1-1	TRBV12-3/TRBV12-4	TRBD1	TGTGCCAGCAGCGAGACAGGGAGACTTATGAACACTGAAGCTTTCTTT	CASSETGRLMNTEAFF
NA	TRBJ1-1	TRBV3-1	NA	TGTGCCAGCAGGACCAGGGAAGGGAACACTGAAGCTTTCTTT	CASRTREGNTEAFF
NA	TRBJ2-3	TRBV12-3/TRBV12-4	NA	TGTGCCAGCAGTTTAGCGCGTGTTCCGAAAAACACAGATACGCAGTATTTT	CASSLARVPKNTDTQYF
many	TRBJ2-7	TRBV5-1	NA	TGCGCCAGCAGCTTGGATCAGGGATTCGAGCAGTACTTC	CASSLDQGFEQYF
NA	TRBJ2-3	TRBV27	NA	TGTGCCAGCAGTTTATTTTTCCTGGACGGAGGAGGAGATACGCAGTATTTT	CASSLFFLDGGGDTQYF
many	TRBJ2-5	TRBV6-6	NA	TGTGCCACCACCAGGGGGAGGGTGGAGACCCAGTACTTC	CATTRGRVETQYF
many	TRBJ2-1	TRBV29-1	TRBD1	TGCAGCGCAGGACAGGGTAGGAATGAGCAGTTCTTC	CSAGQGRNEQFF
many	TRBJ1-1	TRBV29-1	NA	TGCAGCGTTGTCGGGGGCCCTGAAGCTTTCTTT	CSVVGGPEAFF
NA	TRBJ2-3	TRBV10-3	NA	TGTGCCATCAGTGAGGCCGGGACAGATACGCAGTATTTT	CAISEAGTDTQYF
NA	TRBJ2-7	TRBV9	TRBD2	TGTGCCAGCAGCCCATGGGTAGCGGGAGGATACGAGCAGTACTTC	CASSPWVAGGYEQYF
NA	TRBJ1-1	TRBV2	TRBD1	TGTGCCAGCTTCACGGGACAGGGTTTTACTGAAGCTTTCTTT	CASFTGQGFTEAFF
many	TRBJ2-4	TRBV13	NA	TGTGCCAGCAGCTTTCGGACCGAAAACATTCAGTACTTC	CASSFRTENIQYF
NA	TRBJ1-1	TRBV7-6	NA	TGTGCCAGCAGCTTAGCGCCGGGGGCTATGAACACTGAAGCTTTCTTT	CASSLAPGAMNTEAFF
few	TRBJ2-7	TRBV27	NA	TGTGCCAGCAGTTTACTGGGGGCCTCCTACGAGCAGTACTTC	CASSLLGASYEQYF
NA	TRBJ2-3	TRBV28	NA	TGTGCCAGCAGTTTACCCTCGTCAGATACGCAGTATTTT	CASSLPSSDTQYF
NA	TRBJ2-6	TRBV29-1	NA	TGCAGCGTCGGGGGAGCGACAGGGTTTGGGGCCAACGTCCTGACTTTC	CSVGGATGFGANVLTF
many	TRBJ2-7	TRBV4-3	NA	TGCGCCAGCAGCGACAGGACAGACTACGAGCAGTACTTC	CASSDRTDYEQYF
few	TRBJ2-3	TRBV3-1	NA	TGTGCCAGCAGCCAAGAGGGGACGTCCGGCCCAGATACGCAGTATTTT	CASSQEGTSGPDTQYF